The 4 T cell receptor beta chains given below trace back to one sample, sequenced in a study of OX40 agonist ivuxolimab in advanced cancers. Data came from immunoSEQ multiplex PCR; TCRdb stores just in-frame clones and leaves some out. The data show roughly 120,000 clones, 85% to 95% seen once. Here the sequenced sample was CD4+ or CD8+ T cells sorted from blood, taken in a trial of the OX40 agonist ivuxolimab. The receptor source for this set is an adult with an advanced solid tumor such as melanoma, head and neck, liver or kidney cancer.

The chain is built from TRBV5-4 and TRBJ1-4; D perhaps matches TRBD1 (6 bases). This CDR3 contains 16 residues. Trimming took off 1 base at V and 5 bases at J, with 15 bases between the two ends. The germline gives CDR1 SGHNT, CDR2 YYREEE (reference sequence). The CDR3 spells CASSLRTAIKNEKLFF. In DNA, the CDR3 is TGTGCCAGCAGCTTGCGGACAGCAATTAAGAATGAAAAACTGTTTTTT.

The chain has TRBV5-1 and TRBJ1-4; D uncertain. In germline, CDR1 is SGHRS, CDR2 YFSETQ. The CDR3 sequence is 15 residues long. The ends were cut back, 0 bases at V and 5 bases at J, with 11 bases in the middle. The CDR3 loop reads CASSLAGGPNEKLFF. The DNA for the CDR3 is TGCGCCAGCAGCTTGGCGGGCGGCCCAAATGAAAAACTGTTTTTT.

CDR3 in amino acids: CASSLGRAYEQYF. The CDR3 DNA reads as TGCGCCAGCAGCTTGGGTCGTGCCTACGAGCAGTACTTC. This sequence joins TRBV5-1 and TRBJ2-7; D is uncertain. The CDR3 loop spans 13 amino acids. Trimming shortened V by 0 bases and J by 2 bases, and 6 bases separated the two germline ends. Germline V lookup: CDR1 SGHRS, CDR2 YFSETQ.

The chain has TRBV11-2 and TRBJ1-1, with TRBD1 matching 10 bases. With 7 bases clipped from V and 5 bases from J, the junction kept 7 bases outside the gene matches. Per the germline V gene, CDR1 is SGHAT and CDR2 is FQNNGV. This CDR3 has 14 amino acids. The CDR3 region has the DNA TGTGCCAGCACTTCGGGACAGGGGTCAACTGAAGCTTTCTTT. It encodes CASTSGQGSTEAFF. Together with reference TRBV11-2 and TRBJ1-1, the CDR3 gives the full variable domain: EAGVAQSPRYKIIEKRQSVAFWCNPISGHATLYWYQQILGQGPKLLIQFQNNGVVDDSQLPKDRFSAERLKGVDSTLKIQPAKLEDSAVYLCASTSGQGSTEAFFGQGTRLTVV.